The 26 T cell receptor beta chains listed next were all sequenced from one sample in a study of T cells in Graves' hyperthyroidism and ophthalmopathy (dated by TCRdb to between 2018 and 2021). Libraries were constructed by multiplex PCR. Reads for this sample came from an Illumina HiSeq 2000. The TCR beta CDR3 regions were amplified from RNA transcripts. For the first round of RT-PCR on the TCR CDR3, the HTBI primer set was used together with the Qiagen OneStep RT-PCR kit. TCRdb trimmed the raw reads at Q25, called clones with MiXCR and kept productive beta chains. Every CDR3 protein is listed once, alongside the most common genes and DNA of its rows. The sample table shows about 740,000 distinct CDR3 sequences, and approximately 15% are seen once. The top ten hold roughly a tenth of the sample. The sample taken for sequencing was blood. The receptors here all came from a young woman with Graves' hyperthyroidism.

CDR3 protein: CASSQDELAYEQYF. DNA of the CDR3: TGCGCCAGCAGCCAAGATGAACTAGCCTACGAGCAGTACTTC. The V and J genes are TRBV4-3 and TRBJ2-7, with D possibly TRBD2 on 5 matching bases. Germline V CDR1 and CDR2: LGHNA, YSLEER. The ends were cut back, 0 bases at V and 2 bases at J, with 8 bases in the middle. This CDR3 has 14 residues.

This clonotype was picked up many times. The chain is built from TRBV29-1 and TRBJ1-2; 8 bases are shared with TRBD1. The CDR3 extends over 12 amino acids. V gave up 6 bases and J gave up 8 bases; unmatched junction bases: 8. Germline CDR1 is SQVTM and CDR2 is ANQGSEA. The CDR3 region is CSVKPGGLGYTF. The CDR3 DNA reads TGCAGCGTGAAACCAGGGGGCTTGGGCTACACCTTC.

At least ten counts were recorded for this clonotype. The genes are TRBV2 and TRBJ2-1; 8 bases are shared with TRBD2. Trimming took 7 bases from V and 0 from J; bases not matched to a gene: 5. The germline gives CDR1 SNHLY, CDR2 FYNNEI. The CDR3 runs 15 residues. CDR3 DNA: TGTGCCAGCACCCCCGGGACTAGCTCCTACAATGAGCAGTTCTTC. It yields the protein CASTPGTSSYNEQFF. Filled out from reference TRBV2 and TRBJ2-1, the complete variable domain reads EPEVTQTPSHQVTQMGQEVILRCVPISNHLYFYWYRQILGQKVEFLVSFYNNEISEKSEIFDDQFSVERPDGSNFTLKIRSTKLEDSAMYFCASTPGTSSYNEQFFGPGTRLTVL.

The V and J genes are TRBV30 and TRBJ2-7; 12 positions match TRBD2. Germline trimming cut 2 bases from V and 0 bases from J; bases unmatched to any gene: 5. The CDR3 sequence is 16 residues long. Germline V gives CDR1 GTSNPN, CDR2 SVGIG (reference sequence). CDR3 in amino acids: CAWSPPTSGSSYEQYF. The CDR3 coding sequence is TGTGCCTGGAGTCCCCCGACTAGCGGGAGCTCCTACGAGCAGTACTTC.

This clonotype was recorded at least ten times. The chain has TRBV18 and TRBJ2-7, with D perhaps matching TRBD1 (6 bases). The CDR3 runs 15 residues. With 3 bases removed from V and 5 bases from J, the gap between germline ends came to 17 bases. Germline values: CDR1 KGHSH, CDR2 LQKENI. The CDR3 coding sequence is TGTGCCAGCTCACCCGTGGGGGCAGAAACGGACGAGCAGTACTTC. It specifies CASSPVGAETDEQYF.

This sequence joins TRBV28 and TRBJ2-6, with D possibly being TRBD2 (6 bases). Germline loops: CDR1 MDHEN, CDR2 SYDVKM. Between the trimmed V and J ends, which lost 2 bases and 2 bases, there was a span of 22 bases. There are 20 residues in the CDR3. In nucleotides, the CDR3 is TGTGCCAGCAGTTTAAAATTGAGCGGGCTAACATTAGCTGGGGCCAACGTCCTGACTTTC. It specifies CASSLKLSGLTLAGANVLTF. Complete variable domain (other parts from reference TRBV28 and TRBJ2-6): DVKVTQSSRYLVKRTGEKVFLECVQDMDHENMFWYRQDPGLGLRLIYFSYDVKMKEKGDIPEGYSVSREKKERFSLILESASTNQTSMYLCASSLKLSGLTLAGANVLTFGAGSRLTVL.

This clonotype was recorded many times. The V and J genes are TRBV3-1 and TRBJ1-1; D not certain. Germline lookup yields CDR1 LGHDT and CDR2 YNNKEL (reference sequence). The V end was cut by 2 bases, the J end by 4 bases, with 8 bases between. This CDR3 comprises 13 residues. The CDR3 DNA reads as TGTGCCAGCAGCCAAAGAAGGACCACTGAAGCTTTCTTT. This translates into CASSQRRTTEAFF.

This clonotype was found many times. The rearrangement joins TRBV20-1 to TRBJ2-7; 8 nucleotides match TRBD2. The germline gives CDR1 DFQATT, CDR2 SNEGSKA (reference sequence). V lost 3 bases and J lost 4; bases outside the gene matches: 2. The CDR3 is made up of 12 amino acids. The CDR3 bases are TGCAGTGCTAGCGGGAGGGCTTACGAGCAGTACTTC. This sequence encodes CSASGRAYEQYF.

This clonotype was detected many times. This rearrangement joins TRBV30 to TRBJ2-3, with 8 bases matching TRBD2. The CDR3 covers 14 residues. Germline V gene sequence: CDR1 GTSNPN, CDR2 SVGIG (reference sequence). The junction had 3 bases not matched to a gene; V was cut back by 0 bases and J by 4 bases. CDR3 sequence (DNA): TGTGCCTGGAGTGTCGGGGGGGTTGCAGATACGCAGTATTTT. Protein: CAWSVGGVADTQYF.

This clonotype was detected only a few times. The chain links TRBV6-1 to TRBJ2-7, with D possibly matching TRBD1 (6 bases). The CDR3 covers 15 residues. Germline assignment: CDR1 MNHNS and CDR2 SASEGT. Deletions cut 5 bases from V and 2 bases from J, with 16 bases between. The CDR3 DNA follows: TGTGCCAGCAGTCCTTCCGGGACACTGGCCTACGAGCAGTACTTC. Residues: CASSPSGTLAYEQYF.

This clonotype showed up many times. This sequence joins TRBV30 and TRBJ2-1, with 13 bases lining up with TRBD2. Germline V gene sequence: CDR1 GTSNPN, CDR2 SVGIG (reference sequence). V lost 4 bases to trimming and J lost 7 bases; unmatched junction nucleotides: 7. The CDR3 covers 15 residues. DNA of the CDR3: TGTGCCTGGACCCAGACTAGCGGGAGGAGGAATGAGCAGTTCTTC. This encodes CAWTQTSGRRNEQFF.

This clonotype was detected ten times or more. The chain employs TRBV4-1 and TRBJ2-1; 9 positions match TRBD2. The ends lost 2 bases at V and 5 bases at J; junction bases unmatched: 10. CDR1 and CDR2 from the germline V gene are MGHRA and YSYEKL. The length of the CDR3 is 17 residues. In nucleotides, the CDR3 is TGCGCCAGCAGCCAAAAAGCCCTAGCGGGACATAACAATGAGCAGTTCTTC. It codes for CASSQKALAGHNNEQFF.

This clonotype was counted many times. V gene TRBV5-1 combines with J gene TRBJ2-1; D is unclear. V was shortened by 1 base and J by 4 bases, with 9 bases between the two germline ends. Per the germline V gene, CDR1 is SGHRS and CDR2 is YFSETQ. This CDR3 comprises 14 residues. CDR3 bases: TGCGCCAGCAGCTTGTGGATAGAATACAATGAGCAGTTCTTC. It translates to CASSLWIEYNEQFF.

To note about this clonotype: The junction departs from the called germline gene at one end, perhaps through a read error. CDR3 nucleotide sequence: TGCGCCAGCAGCCAACGGAGCGGAGCCCACAATGAGCAGTTCTTC. It specifies CASSQRSGAHNEQFF. The rearrangement joins TRBV5-5 to TRBJ2-1; D is perhaps TRBD2 (5 bases). CDR3 length equals 15 residues. Germline loops: CDR1 SGHKS, CDR2 YYEKEE (reference sequence).

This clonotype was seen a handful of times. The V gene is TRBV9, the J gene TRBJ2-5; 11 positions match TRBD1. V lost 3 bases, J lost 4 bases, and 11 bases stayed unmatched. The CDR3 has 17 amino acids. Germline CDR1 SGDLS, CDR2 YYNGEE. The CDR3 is CASSADRGPPLAETQYF. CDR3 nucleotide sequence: TGTGCCAGCAGCGCGGACAGGGGGCCTCCTTTAGCAGAGACCCAGTACTTC.

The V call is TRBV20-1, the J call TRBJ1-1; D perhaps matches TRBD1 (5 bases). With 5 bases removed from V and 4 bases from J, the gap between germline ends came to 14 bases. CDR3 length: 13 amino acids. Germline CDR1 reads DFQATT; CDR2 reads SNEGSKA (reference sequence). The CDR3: CSAAPGRVTEAFF. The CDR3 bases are TGCAGTGCTGCGCCGGGGCGGGTCACTGAAGCTTTCTTT.

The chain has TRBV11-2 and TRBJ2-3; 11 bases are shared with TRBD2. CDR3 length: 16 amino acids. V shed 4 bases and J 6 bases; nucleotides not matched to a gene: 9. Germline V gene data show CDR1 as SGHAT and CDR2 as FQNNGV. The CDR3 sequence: CASSSGRLAGSDTQYF. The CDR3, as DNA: TGTGCCAGCAGCTCGGGGAGACTAGCGGGATCCGATACGCAGTATTTT.

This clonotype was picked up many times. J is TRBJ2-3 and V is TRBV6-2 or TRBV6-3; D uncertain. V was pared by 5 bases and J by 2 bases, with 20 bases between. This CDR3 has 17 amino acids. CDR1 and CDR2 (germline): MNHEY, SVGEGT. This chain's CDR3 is CASSPLVTLLFTDTQYF. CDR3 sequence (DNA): TGTGCCAGCAGTCCCCTGGTGACTTTGCTGTTCACAGATACGCAGTATTTT.

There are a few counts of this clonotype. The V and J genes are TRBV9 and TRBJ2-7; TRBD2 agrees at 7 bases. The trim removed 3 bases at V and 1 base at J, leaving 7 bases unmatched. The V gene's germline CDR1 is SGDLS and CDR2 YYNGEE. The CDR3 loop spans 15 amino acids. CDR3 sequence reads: CASSAGGSGSYEQYF. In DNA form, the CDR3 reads TGTGCCAGCAGCGCCGGGGGGAGTGGTTCCTACGAGCAGTACTTC.

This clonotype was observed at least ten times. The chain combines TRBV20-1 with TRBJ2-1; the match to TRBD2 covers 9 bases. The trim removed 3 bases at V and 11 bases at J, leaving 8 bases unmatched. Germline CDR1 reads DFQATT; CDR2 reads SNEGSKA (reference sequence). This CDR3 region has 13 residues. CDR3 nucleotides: TGCAGTGCTAGGATCGGCGGGAGGGAAAAGCAGTTCTTC. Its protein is CSARIGGREKQFF.

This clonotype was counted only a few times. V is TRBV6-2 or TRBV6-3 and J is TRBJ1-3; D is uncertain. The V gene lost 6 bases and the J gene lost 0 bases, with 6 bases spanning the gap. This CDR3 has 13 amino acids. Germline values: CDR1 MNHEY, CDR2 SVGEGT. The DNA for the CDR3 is TGTGCCAGCAGACAGCACTCTGGAAACACCATATATTTT. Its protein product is CASRQHSGNTIYF.

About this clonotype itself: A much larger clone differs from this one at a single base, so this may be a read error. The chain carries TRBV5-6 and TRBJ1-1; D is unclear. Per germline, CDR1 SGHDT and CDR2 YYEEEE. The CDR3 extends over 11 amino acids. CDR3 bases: TGTGTCAGCAGCGCCTTCGCTGAAGCTTTCTTT. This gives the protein CVSSAFAEAFF. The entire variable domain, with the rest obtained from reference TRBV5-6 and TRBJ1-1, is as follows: DAGVTQSPTHLIKTRGQQVTLRCSPKSGHDTVSWYQQALGQGPQFIFQYYEEEERQRGNFPDRFSGHQFPNYSSELNVNALLLGDSALYLCVSSAFAEAFFGQGTRLTVV.

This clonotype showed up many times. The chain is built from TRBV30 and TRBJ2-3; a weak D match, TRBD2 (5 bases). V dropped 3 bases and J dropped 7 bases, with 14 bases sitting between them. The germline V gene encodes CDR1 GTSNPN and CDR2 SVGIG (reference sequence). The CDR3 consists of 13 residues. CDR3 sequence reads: CAWSRLSEHTQYF. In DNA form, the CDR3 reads TGTGCCTGGAGCCGACTTAGCGAGCATACGCAGTATTTT.

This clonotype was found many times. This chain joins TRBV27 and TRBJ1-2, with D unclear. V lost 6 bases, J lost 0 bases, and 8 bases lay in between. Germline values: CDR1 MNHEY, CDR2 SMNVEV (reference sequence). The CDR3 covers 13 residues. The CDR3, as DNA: TGTGCCAGCAGCCCGCTAACTAACTATGGCTACACCTTC. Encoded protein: CASSPLTNYGYTF.

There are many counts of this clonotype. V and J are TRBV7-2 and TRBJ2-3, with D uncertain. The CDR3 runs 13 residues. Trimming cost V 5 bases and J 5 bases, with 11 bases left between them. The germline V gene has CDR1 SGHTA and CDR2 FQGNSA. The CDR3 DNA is TGTGCCAGCAGCGCAGATTTTGTAGATACGCAGTATTTT. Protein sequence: CASSADFVDTQYF.

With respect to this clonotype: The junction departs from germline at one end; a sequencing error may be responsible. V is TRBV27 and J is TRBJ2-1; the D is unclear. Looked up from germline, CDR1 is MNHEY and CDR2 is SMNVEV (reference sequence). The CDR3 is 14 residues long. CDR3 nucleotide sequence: TGTGCCAGCAGTTTCGGTATAACCTACAATGAGCAGTCCTTC. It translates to CASSFGITYNEQSF.